Listed below are T cell receptor beta chains from one sample, sequenced in a study of T cell repertoires and Cas9 in healthy adults. The repertoire was sequenced with immunoSEQ multiplex PCR; TCRdb's copy has only in-frame clones and lacks some. The sample lists around 20,000 clones; about 90% were seen once. The sequenced sample was CD4+ effector T cells (CD127+, CD25-, CD137-, CD154-) from PBMCs; culture status not recorded. The receptor source for this set is a human donor in good health. Each CDR3 is given with its conserved first and last residue. D genes are given only for firm matches. Clone size appears in some rows only: once, few, many, or a class for an expanded clone.

cdr3_length | j_call | clone_size | d_call | v_call | cdr3_nt | cdr3_aa
16 | TRBJ2-6 | NA | NA | TRBV18 | TGTGCCAGCTCACCACAAGAGGGAGCAGGGGCCAACGTCCTGACTTTC | CASSPQEGAGANVLTF
11 | TRBJ2-5 | NA | NA | TRBV2 | TGTGCCAGCAGATCGAGGGAGACCCAGTACTTC | CASRSRETQYF
13 | TRBJ1-3 | NA | TRBD1 | TRBV29-1 | TGCAGCGGCACAGGGGGCTCTGGAAACACCATATATTTT | CSGTGGSGNTIYF
15 | TRBJ1-2 | NA | TRBD1 | TRBV28 | TGTGCCAGCAGCCGGGGACAGCTAGGATCCTATGGCTACACCTTC | CASSRGQLGSYGYTF
13 | TRBJ1-1 | NA | NA | TRBV6-6 | TGTGCCAGCAGTTACTCGGCGGGGGCTGAAGCTTTCTTT | CASSYSAGAEAFF
16 | TRBJ2-7 | NA | NA | TRBV9 | TGTGCCAGCAGCGTCGGCCGCCTGGACAGTTCCTACGAGCAGTACTTC | CASSVGRLDSSYEQYF
17 | TRBJ2-7 | once | NA | TRBV19 | TGTGCCAGTAGTATAGGGGGACCCTTTAACCCTAACTACGAGCAGTACTTC | CASSIGGPFNPNYEQYF
18 | TRBJ2-5 | NA | NA | TRBV7-9 | TGTGCCAGCAGCTTTAGGGGGGTCCGGACACCGTACCAAGAGACCCAGTACTTC | CASSFRGVRTPYQETQYF
15 | TRBJ2-7 | NA | TRBD1 | TRBV4-2 | TGTGCCAGCAGCCAACCCGGGACAGGGTTTAGAGAGCAGTACTTC | CASSQPGTGFREQYF
14 | TRBJ2-7 | NA | TRBD2 | TRBV28 | TGTGCCAGCAGTGTTGGCGGGAGGCTCTACGAGCAGTACTTC | CASSVGGRLYEQYF
14 | TRBJ1-3 | NA | NA | TRBV29-1 | TGCAGCGTTGCCCAGGCTTTCTCTGGAAACACCATATATTTT | CSVAQAFSGNTIYF
15 | TRBJ1-1 | few | NA | TRBV21-1 | TGTGCCAGCAGCAAAGTTTTAGCCGCGAACACTGAAGCTTTCTTT | CASSKVLAANTEAFF
13 | TRBJ2-1 | NA | TRBD2 | TRBV11-2 | TGTGCCAGCAGCTTAAGCAGGGAGGGCGAGCAGTTCTTC | CASSLSREGEQFF
15 | TRBJ2-7 | NA | TRBD1 | TRBV7-8 | TGTGCCAGCAGCTCCGGACAGGGGGCTGCCTACGAGCAGTACTTC | CASSSGQGAAYEQYF
18 | TRBJ2-7 | NA | TRBD2 | TRBV27 | TGTGCCAGCAGTTTATCGTTCGTCTTTAGCGGGAGCTCCTACGAGCAGTACTTC | CASSLSFVFSGSSYEQYF
14 | TRBJ1-5 | once | TRBD1 | TRBV2 | TGTGCCAGCAGCGGACAGGGGCGCTATCAGCCCCAGCATTTT | CASSGQGRYQPQHF
14 | TRBJ1-2 | NA | NA | TRBV28 | TGTGCCAGCAGCCCAGGGACTCTTAACTATGGCTACACCTTC | CASSPGTLNYGYTF
14 | TRBJ2-5 | NA | TRBD2 | TRBV9 | TGTGCCAGCAGCGAAGGAAGGCGGGAGGGGGCCCAGTACTTC | CASSEGRREGAQYF
13 | TRBJ1-5 | NA | NA | TRBV27 | TGTGCCAGCAGTCCCGGGTTTCATCAGCCCCAGCATTTT | CASSPGFHQPQHF
15 | TRBJ2-7 | NA | TRBD2 | TRBV13 | TGTGCCAGCAGTTTCAGGGCGGGAGGCCCCTACGAGCAGTACTTC | CASSFRAGGPYEQYF
15 | TRBJ1-1 | NA | NA | TRBV19 | TGTGCCAGTAGGACCCAGGGGAGGATGAACACTGAAGCTTTCTTT | CASRTQGRMNTEAFF